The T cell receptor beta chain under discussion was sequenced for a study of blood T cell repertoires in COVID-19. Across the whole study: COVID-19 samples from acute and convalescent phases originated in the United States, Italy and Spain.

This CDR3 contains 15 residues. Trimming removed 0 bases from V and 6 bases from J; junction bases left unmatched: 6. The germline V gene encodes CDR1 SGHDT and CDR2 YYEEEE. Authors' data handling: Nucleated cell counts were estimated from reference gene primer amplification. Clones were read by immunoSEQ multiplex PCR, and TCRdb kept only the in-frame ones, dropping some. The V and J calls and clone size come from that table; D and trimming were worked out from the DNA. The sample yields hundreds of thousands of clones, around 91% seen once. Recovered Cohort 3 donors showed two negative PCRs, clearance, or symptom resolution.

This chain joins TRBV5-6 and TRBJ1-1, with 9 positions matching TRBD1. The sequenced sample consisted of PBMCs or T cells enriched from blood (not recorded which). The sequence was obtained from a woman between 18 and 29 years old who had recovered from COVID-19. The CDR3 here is CASSLADRGRSEAFF. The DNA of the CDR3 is TGTGCCAGCAGCTTGGCCGACAGGGGGAGGTCTGAAGCTTTCTTT.